This section outlines one T cell receptor (beta chain) sequence together with its context. Antigen unknown. This table comes from immunoSEQ multiplex PCR, and its TCRdb copy is limited to in-frame clones, with some not included. Of some 95,000 clones in the sample, around 77% are singletons; the top ten hold around 7%. This sample is part of a study of a mutant IDH1 vaccine in newly diagnosed glioma. For the study at large: Earlier treatment was radiotherapy, temozolomide, or both, with most getting both.

The time point here: baseline, week 1 (first vaccination visit). Specified treatment: pre-vaccination baseline after standard-of-care therapy. New WHO grade 3 or 4 IDH1-mutant, ATRX-lost astrocytomas were present in all donors. The study's findings and limits: Pseudoprogression looked unconnected to shifts in top peripheral T cell clonotypes. Induction of immune responses by the vaccine occurred in about 93% of patients.

This CDR3 is built from 14 residues. CDR1 is MDHEN and CDR2 is SYDVKM in the germline V gene. V was clipped by 6 bases and J by 4 bases, with 13 bases between them. The rearrangement links TRBV28 to TRBJ1-5; D ambiguous. Source: PBMCs, taken from a glioma patient treated with radiotherapy, temozolomide or both. The clonotype comes from a man in his forties with glioma. The CDR3 is CASRNERRNQPQHF. The CDR3 DNA is TGTGCCAGCAGAAACGAACGTAGGAATCAGCCCCAGCATTTT.